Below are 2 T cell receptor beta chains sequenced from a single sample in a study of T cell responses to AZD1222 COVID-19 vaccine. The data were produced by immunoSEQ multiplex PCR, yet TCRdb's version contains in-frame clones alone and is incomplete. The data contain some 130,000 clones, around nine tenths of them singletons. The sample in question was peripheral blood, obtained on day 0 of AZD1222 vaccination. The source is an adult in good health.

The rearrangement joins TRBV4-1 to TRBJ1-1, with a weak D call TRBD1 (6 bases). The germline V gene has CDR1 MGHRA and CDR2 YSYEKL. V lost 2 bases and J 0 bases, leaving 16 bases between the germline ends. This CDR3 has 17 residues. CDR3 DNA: TGCGCCAGCAGCCAAAATTGGGGGGGGGCCATGAACACTGAAGCTTTCTTT. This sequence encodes CASSQNWGGAMNTEAFF.

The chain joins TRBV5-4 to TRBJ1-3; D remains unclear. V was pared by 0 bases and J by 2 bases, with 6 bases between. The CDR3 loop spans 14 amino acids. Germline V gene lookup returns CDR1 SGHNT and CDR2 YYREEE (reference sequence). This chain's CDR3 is CASSLDVTGNTIYF. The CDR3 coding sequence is TGTGCCAGCAGCTTGGATGTTACTGGAAACACCATATATTTT.